This TCR beta chain came from a study of identical twins. Study results and caveats: Modeled out-of-frame TCR alpha sharing in monozygotic twins fell below observed levels. Invariant MAIT and iNKT cells may have partly biased zero-insertion analyses. Excess twin sharing in beta out-of-frame sequences was weaker. Conclusions came from cross-sectional statistical analysis, not from following the same donors.

Germline-derived CDR1 and CDR2 are SGHTA and FQGNSA. The CDR3 consists of 11 residues. Trimming left V 4 bases short and J 13 bases short, with 11 bases between. TCRdb redid the calling of the 5' RACE reads with MiXCR, one entry per CDR3 protein. The sample includes 1.5 million to 2 million distinct CDR3 sequences, around 29% of them seen just once. For this clonotype: The antigen is unknown.

The sample consisted of cord blood. The V gene is TRBV7-2, the J gene TRBJ2-4; TRBD2 might be the D (5 bases). The receptor comes from a newborn girl in good health. CDR3 coding DNA: TGTGCCAGCAGCTGGGAGATGGAGCAGTACTTC. This sequence encodes CASSWEMEQYF.